Sequencing of this T cell receptor beta chain was carried out in a study of blood T cell repertoires in COVID-19. Whole-study context: The United States, Italy and Spain provided the acute and convalescent COVID-19 samples. T cells, B-cell-depleted T cells, or PBMCs supplied cDNA or gDNA.

V was trimmed by 2 bases and J by 4 bases, leaving 12 bases between them. Germline assignment: CDR1 MDHEN and CDR2 SYDVKM. The CDR3 is 15 residues long. As processed by the authors: Counts of nucleated cells, estimated from reference gene primer amplification, were obtained. TCRdb's table, derived via immunoSEQ multiplex PCR, lists solely in-frame clones and lacks some. V and J calls and clone size follow that table, whereas D and trimming were derived from the DNA. Of 200,000 or so clones in the sample, around 84% were seen once. Specimen: peripheral blood. This clonotype was obtained from a man between 60 and 70 years old with acute or convalescent COVID-19. This sequence joins TRBV28 and TRBJ1-5; a weak D match, TRBD1 (5 bases). The CDR3 DNA is TGTGCCAGCAGTTTAGAGGCAGGGTGGAATCAGCCCCAGCATTTT. It specifies CASSLEAGWNQPQHF.